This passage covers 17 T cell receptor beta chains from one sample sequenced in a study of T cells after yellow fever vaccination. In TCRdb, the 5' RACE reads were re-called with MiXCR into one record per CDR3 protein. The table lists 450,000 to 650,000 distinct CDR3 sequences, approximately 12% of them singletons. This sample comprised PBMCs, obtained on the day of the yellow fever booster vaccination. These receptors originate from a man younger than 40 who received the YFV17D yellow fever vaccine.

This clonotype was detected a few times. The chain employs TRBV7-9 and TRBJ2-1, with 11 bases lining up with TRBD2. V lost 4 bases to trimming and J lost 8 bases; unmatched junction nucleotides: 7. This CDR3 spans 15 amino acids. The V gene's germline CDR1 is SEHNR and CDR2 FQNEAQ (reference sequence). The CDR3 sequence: CASSSGLAAYHEQFF. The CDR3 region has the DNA TGTGCCAGCAGCTCGGGACTAGCGGCATATCATGAGCAGTTCTTC.

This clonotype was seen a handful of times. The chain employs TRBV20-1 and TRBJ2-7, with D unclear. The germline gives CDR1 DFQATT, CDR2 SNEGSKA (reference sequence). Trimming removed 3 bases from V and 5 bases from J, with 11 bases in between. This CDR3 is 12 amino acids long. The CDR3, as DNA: TGCAGTGCTAGGGGCGGACGGAACGAGCAGTACTTC. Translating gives CSARGGRNEQYF.

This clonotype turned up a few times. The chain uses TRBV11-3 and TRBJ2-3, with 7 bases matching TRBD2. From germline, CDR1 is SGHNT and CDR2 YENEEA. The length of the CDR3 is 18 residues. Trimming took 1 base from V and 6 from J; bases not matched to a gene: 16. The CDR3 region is CASSLVGTGASGFDTQYF. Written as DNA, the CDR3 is TGTGCCAGCAGCTTAGTTGGTACCGGCGCTAGCGGATTTGATACGCAGTATTTT.

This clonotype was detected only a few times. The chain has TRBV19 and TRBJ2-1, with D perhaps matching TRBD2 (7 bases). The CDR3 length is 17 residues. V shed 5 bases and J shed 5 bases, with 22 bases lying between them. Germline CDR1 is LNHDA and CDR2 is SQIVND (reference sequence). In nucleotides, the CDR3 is TGTGCCAGTAGTGTGACTAGCAGGGGAAACGGGCACAATGAGCAGTTCTTC. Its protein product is CASSVTSRGNGHNEQFF.

DNA of the CDR3: TGCAGCGTGCGATCATCTGGAAACACCATATATTTT. Translated, it gives CSVRSSGNTIYF. This chain links TRBV29-1 with TRBJ1-3; D is unclear. The CDR3 totals 12 residues. CDR1 and CDR2 (germline): SQVTM, ANQGSEA. Deletions cut 6 bases from V and 1 base from J, with 7 bases between.

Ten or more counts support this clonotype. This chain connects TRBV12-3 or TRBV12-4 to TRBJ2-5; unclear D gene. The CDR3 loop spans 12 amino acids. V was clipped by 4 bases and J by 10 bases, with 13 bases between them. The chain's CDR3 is CASSWAPHSQYF. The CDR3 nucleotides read TGTGCCAGCAGTTGGGCGCCTCATAGCCAGTACTTC.

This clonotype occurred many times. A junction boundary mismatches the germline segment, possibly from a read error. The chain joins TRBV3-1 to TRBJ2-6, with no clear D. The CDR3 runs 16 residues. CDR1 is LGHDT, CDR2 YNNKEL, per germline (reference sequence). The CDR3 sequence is CASSKYSPPGANVLTF. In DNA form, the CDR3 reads TGTGCCAGCAGCAAGTACAGCCCCCCTGGTGCCAACGTCCTGACTTTC.

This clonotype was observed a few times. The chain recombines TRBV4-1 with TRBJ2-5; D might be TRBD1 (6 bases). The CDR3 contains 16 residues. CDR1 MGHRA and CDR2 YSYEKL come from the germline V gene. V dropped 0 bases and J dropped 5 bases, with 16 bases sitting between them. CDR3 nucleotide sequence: TGCGCCAGCAGCCAAGAGGGCGACGGCAGGGGTGAGACCCAGTACTTC. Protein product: CASSQEGDGRGETQYF.

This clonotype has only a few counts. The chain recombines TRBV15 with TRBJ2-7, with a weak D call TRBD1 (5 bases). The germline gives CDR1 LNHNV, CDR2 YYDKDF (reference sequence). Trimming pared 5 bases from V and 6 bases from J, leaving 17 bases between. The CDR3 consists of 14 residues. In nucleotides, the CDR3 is TGTGCCACCAGCGGAACAGGATTCCTGGGCGAGCAGTACTTC. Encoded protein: CATSGTGFLGEQYF. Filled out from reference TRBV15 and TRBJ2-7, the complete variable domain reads DAMVIQNPRYQVTQFGKPVTLSCSQTLNHNVMYWYQQKSSQAPKLLFHYYDKDFNNEADTPDNFQSRRPNTSFCFLDIRSPGLGDTAMYLCATSGTGFLGEQYFGPGTRLTVT.

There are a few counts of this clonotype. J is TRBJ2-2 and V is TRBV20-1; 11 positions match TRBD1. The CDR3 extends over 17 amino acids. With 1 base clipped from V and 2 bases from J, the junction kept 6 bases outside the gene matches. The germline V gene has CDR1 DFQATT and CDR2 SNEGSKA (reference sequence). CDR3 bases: TGCAGTGCTAGAGTGAGGGGGACAGGGGGTAACACCGGGGAGCTGTTTTTT. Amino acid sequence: CSARVRGTGGNTGELFF.

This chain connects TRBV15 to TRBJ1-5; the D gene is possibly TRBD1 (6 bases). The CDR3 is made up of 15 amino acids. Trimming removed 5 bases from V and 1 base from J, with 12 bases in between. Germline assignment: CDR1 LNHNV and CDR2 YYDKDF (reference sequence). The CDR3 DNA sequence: TGTGCCACCAGCGGCAGGGGCAGGAGCAATCAGCCCCAGCATTTT. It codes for CATSGRGRSNQPQHF.

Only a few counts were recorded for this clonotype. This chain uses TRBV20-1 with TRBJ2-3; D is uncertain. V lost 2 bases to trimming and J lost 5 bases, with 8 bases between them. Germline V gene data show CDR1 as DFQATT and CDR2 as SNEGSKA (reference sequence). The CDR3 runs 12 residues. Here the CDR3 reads CSARSWGDTQYF. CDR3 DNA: TGCAGTGCTAGAAGTTGGGGAGATACGCAGTATTTT.

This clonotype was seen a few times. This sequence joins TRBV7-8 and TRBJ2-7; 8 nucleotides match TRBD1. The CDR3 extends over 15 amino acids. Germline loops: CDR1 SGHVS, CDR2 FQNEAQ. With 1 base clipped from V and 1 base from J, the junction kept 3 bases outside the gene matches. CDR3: CASSLVQGGSYEQYF. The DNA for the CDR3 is TGTGCCAGCAGCTTAGTACAGGGGGGTTCCTACGAGCAGTACTTC.

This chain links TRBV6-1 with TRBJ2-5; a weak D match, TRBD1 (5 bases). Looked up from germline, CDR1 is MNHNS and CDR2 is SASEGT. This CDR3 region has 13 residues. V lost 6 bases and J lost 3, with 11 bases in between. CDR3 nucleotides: TGTGCCAGCAGCCACCAGGGAAAAGAGACCCAGTACTTC. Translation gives CASSHQGKETQYF.

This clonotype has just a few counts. The CDR3 is CASSLDRTNQPQHF. CDR3 in DNA: TGTGCCAGCAGTCTGGACAGGACTAATCAGCCCCAGCATTTT. The chain joins TRBV27 to TRBJ1-5, with 7 bases fitting TRBD1. This CDR3 region has 14 residues. Germline V CDR1 and CDR2: MNHEY, SMNVEV (reference sequence). V was clipped by 5 bases and J by 4 bases; unmatched bases: 5.

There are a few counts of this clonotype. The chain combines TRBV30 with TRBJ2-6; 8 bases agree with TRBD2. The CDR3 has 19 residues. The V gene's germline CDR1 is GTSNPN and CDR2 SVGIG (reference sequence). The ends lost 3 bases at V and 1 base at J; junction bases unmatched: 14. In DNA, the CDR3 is TGTGCCTGGAGGAACCTCCTAGCGGGCATTGGGTCTGGGGCCAACGTCCTGACTTTC. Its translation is CAWRNLLAGIGSGANVLTF. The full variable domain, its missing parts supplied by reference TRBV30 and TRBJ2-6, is SQTIHQWPATLVQPVGSPLSLECTVEGTSNPNLYWYRQAAGRGLQLLFYSVGIGQISSEVPQNLSASRPQDRQFILSSKKLLLSDSGFYLCAWRNLLAGIGSGANVLTFGAGSRLTVL.

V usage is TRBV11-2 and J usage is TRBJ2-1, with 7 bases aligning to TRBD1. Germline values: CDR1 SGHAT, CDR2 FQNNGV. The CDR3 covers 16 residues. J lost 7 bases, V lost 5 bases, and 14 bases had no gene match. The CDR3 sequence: CASSLGRNRGRNEQFF. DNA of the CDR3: TGTGCCAGCAGCCTAGGACGCAACAGGGGTAGGAATGAGCAGTTCTTC.